The 30 T cell receptor beta chains below were found in one sample sequenced in a study of cytotoxic CD8 clonotypes in ibrutinib-treated CLL. Profiled with immunoSEQ multiplex PCR; TCRdb holds only in-frame clones, not every one. This table has over 100,000 clones, 70% to 90% appearing once. This specimen consisted of PBMCs, obtained after 24 months of ibrutinib treatment. Receptors originate from a human donor with chronic lymphocytic leukemia.

This chain links TRBV7-8 with TRBJ2-7, with TRBD1 as a possible D gene (5 bases). In germline, CDR1 is SGHVS, CDR2 FQNEAQ. The V gene lost 0 bases and the J gene lost 2 bases, with 20 bases spanning the gap. The CDR3 spans 18 residues. The CDR3 DNA follows: TGTGCCAGCAGCTTAGCGATTTTTAACCCGAAGGGGACCTACGAGCAGTACTTC. Its protein product is CASSLAIFNPKGTYEQYF.

J is TRBJ1-5 and V is TRBV7-9; no definite D call. Germline loops: CDR1 SEHNR, CDR2 FQNEAQ (reference sequence). Trimming left V 5 bases short and J 4 bases short, with 6 bases between. The CDR3 spans 12 residues. The CDR3 here is CASSPDNQPQHF. DNA of the CDR3: TGTGCCAGCAGCCCGGATAATCAGCCCCAGCATTTT.

The chain has TRBV19 and TRBJ1-1, with 8 nucleotides matching TRBD1. The CDR3 has 16 residues. Germline V gene lookup returns CDR1 LNHDA and CDR2 SQIVND (reference sequence). The V segment lost 3 bases and the J segment 1 base; nucleotides outside the gene matches: 7. In DNA form, the CDR3 reads TGTGCCAGTAGTATCTTCCAGGGGGCAAAGAACACTGAAGCTTTCTTT. Amino acids: CASSIFQGAKNTEAFF.

The rearrangement uses TRBV5-1 and TRBJ1-2; a weak D match, TRBD1 (5 bases). Trimming removed 4 bases from V and 3 bases from J, with 13 bases in between. The CDR3 runs 14 residues. Germline CDR1 reads SGHRS; CDR2 reads YFSETQ. The CDR3, as DNA: TGCGCCAGCAGCCCTGGGACGGGTCACTATGGCTACACCTTC. It specifies CASSPGTGHYGYTF.

The rearrangement links TRBV7-7 to TRBJ2-7; D call uncertain. This CDR3 spans 12 amino acids. Germline lookup yields CDR1 SSHAT and CDR2 FNYEAQ (reference sequence). The V gene lost 6 bases and the J gene lost 6 bases, with 12 bases spanning the gap. CDR3 nucleotide sequence: TGTGCCAGCAGTCGACTCGGAAGCGAGCAGTACTTC. Its translation: CASSRLGSEQYF.

The genes are TRBV10-3 and TRBJ2-7, with D maybe TRBD1 (5 bases). CDR3 length: 14 amino acids. Germline lookup yields CDR1 ENHRY and CDR2 SYGVKD. The ends were cut back, 7 bases at V and 0 bases at J, with 13 bases in the middle. This CDR3 reads CAITQTESSYEQYF. DNA for the CDR3: TGTGCCATCACCCAGACAGAAAGCTCCTACGAGCAGTACTTC.

DNA for the CDR3: TGTGCCAGCAGTGACCCCGGACAGGGGAGCTATGGCTACACCTTC. Protein sequence: CASSDPGQGSYGYTF. The V call is TRBV6-1, the J call TRBJ1-2; 9 bases agree with TRBD1. V shed 3 bases, J shed 4 bases, and the junction held 6 bases outside the gene matches. CDR3 length: 15 residues. Germline loops: CDR1 MNHNS, CDR2 SASEGT.

This chain joins TRBV29-1 and TRBJ2-5; maybe TRBD1 (5 bases). The germline V and J ends were trimmed by 3 bases and 7 bases, with 15 bases remaining between them. This CDR3 has 13 residues. Germline lookup yields CDR1 SQVTM and CDR2 ANQGSEA. The DNA of the CDR3 is TGCAGCGTTGACCTACAGGACGTTGGGACCCAGTACTTC. This codes for CSVDLQDVGTQYF. Full variable domain (remainder filled in from reference TRBV29-1 and TRBJ2-5): SAVISQKPSRDICQRGTSLTIQCQVDSQVTMMFWYRQQPGQSLTLIATANQGSEATYESGFVIDKFPISRPNLTFSTLTVSNMSPEDSSIYLCSVDLQDVGTQYFGPGTRLLVL.

The rearrangement uses TRBV4-3 and TRBJ2-3; the match to TRBD2 covers 7 bases. The CDR3 extends over 17 amino acids. CDR1 is LGHNA, CDR2 YSLEER, per germline. Trimming at V came to 2 bases and at J to 0 bases, leaving 8 bases not matched to a gene. The CDR3 region has the DNA TGCGCCAGCAGCCAAAGCCTAAGCGGGGCGAGCACAGATACGCAGTATTTT. Residues: CASSQSLSGASTDTQYF.

The gene calls are TRBV5-1 and TRBJ2-3; no clear D. CDR1 is SGHRS and CDR2 is YFSETQ in the germline V gene. This CDR3 spans 16 amino acids. V lost 1 base and J lost 1, with 13 bases in between. CDR3 bases: TGCGCCAGCAGCTTGTTGAGCGCAGCTGGCACAGATACGCAGTATTTT. Amino acids: CASSLLSAAGTDTQYF.

The chain recombines TRBV28 with TRBJ2-5; D is possibly TRBD1 (5 bases). The CDR3 runs 14 residues. Germline CDR1 and CDR2: MDHEN and SYDVKM. V was shortened by 3 bases and J by 2 bases, with 10 bases between the two germline ends. The CDR3 DNA reads as TGTGCCAGCAGTTTGACCAGGGCTCAAGAGACCCAGTACTTC. Its translation is CASSLTRAQETQYF. Combining the CDR3 with reference TRBV28 and TRBJ2-5 gives the whole variable domain DVKVTQSSRYLVKRTGEKVFLECVQDMDHENMFWYRQDPGLGLRLIYFSYDVKMKEKGDIPEGYSVSREKKERFSLILESASTNQTSMYLCASSLTRAQETQYFGPGTRLLVL.

The chain recombines TRBV7-6 with TRBJ1-2; 7 nucleotides line up with TRBD1. CDR1 is SGHVS, CDR2 FNYEAQ, per germline. V dropped 5 bases and J dropped 3; count of bases not matched to a gene: 12. CDR3 length equals 16 residues. The CDR3 here is CASSPDTEGQYYGYTF. CDR3 DNA sequence: TGTGCCAGCAGCCCCGACACGGAGGGACAGTACTATGGCTACACCTTC.

This chain links TRBV28 with TRBJ2-6; 8 bases agree with TRBD1. Germline loops: CDR1 MDHEN, CDR2 SYDVKM. CDR3 length: 13 residues. V shed 4 bases and J 11 bases; nucleotides not matched to a gene: 4. CDR3 sequence reads: CASSSRQGYVLTF. The DNA for the CDR3 is TGTGCCAGCAGTTCACGACAGGGGTACGTCCTGACTTTC. The entire variable domain, with the rest obtained from reference TRBV28 and TRBJ2-6, is as follows: DVKVTQSSRYLVKRTGEKVFLECVQDMDHENMFWYRQDPGLGLRLIYFSYDVKMKEKGDIPEGYSVSREKKERFSLILESASTNQTSMYLCASSSRQGYVLTFGAGSRLTVL.

V usage is TRBV2 and J usage is TRBJ2-7; TRBD2 aligns across 7 bases. The germline V gene encodes CDR1 SNHLY and CDR2 FYNNEI. This CDR3 is 15 amino acids long. V was pared by 6 bases and J by 6 bases, with 14 bases of the junction left unmatched. The CDR3 DNA sequence: TGTGCCAGCAGGGAAAGCGGGGCCCGAGGCCTCGAGCAGTACTTC. Amino acids: CASRESGARGLEQYF.

This clone was picked up one time. The chain uses TRBV11-2 and TRBJ2-2, with D possibly being TRBD1 or TRBD2 (7 bases each). Germline lookup yields CDR1 SGHAT and CDR2 FQNNGV. The CDR3 totals 17 residues. Between the trimmed V and J ends, which lost 2 bases and 4 bases, there was a span of 17 bases. CDR3 amino acids: CASSLSMTGRVTGELFF. The DNA of the CDR3 is TGTGCCAGCAGCTTATCTATGACAGGGAGGGTCACCGGGGAGCTGTTTTTT.

This clone was counted ten times or more. V gene TRBV28 combines with J gene TRBJ2-7; 7 positions match TRBD2. J gave up 6 bases and V 5 bases, and 7 bases lay outside the gene matches. CDR1 and CDR2 (germline): MDHEN, SYDVKM. The CDR3 has 13 amino acids. The CDR3 loop reads CASSSGTFFEQYF. CDR3 DNA: TGTGCCAGCAGTAGCGGGACTTTTTTCGAGCAGTACTTC.

This clone has only one observation. V and J are TRBV7-2 and TRBJ2-7; 8 nucleotides agree with TRBD1. This CDR3 contains 13 residues. Germline V CDR1 and CDR2: SGHTA, FQGNSA. J gave up 5 bases and V 4 bases, and 4 bases lay outside the gene matches. The CDR3 here is CASSSQTGDEQYF. The CDR3, as DNA: TGTGCCAGCAGCTCGCAGACAGGGGACGAGCAGTACTTC.

V gene TRBV11-2 combines with J gene TRBJ2-6, with D unresolved. CDR1 is SGHAT and CDR2 is FQNNGV in the germline V gene. The CDR3 is made up of 13 amino acids. The ends were cut back, 8 bases at V and 3 bases at J, with 8 bases in the middle. As DNA, the CDR3 is TGTGCCAGCCGGTCTGTTGGGGCCAACGTCCTGACTTTC. It specifies CASRSVGANVLTF.

The chain recombines TRBV19 with TRBJ1-2, with D maybe TRBD1 (6 bases). The CDR3 has 18 residues. The germline V and J ends were trimmed by 5 bases and 4 bases, with 26 bases remaining between them. Germline CDR1 is LNHDA and CDR2 is SQIVND (reference sequence). DNA of the CDR3: TGTGCCAGTAGTTCCCCCCCGGGGGGGGCATGGCCTGGCTATGGCTACACCTTC. It encodes CASSSPPGGAWPGYGYTF.

The CDR3 DNA sequence: TGTGCCAGCAGCAGAGGAGGGCCGTACCAAGAGACCCAGTACTTC. Amino acids: CASSRGGPYQETQYF. The J gene is TRBJ2-5, the V gene TRBV7-3; possible D gene TRBD2, 6 bases. The CDR3 sequence is 15 residues long. The germline CDR1 and CDR2 sequences are SGHTA and FQGTGA. Trimming left V 5 bases short and J 0 bases short, with 13 bases between.

The CDR3 sequence is CAIQAGNYNEQFF. The CDR3 DNA sequence: TGTGCCATCCAAGCGGGGAACTACAATGAGCAGTTCTTC. V usage is TRBV10-3 and J usage is TRBJ2-1, with TRBD2 identical over 7 bases. The CDR3 spans 13 residues. The germline V gene has CDR1 ENHRY and CDR2 SYGVKD. Trimming removed 8 bases from V and 3 bases from J; junction bases left unmatched: 4.

The chain recombines TRBV28 with TRBJ1-2, with D tentatively TRBD1 (5 bases). V was shortened by 5 bases and J by 3 bases, with 13 bases between the two germline ends. The length of the CDR3 is 14 residues. Per germline, CDR1 MDHEN and CDR2 SYDVKM. The CDR3 DNA sequence: TGTGCCAGCAGTACAGGACAAAGATACTATGGCTACACCTTC. This translates into CASSTGQRYYGYTF.

This clone was picked up a small number of times. The DNA of the CDR3 is TGTGCCTGCCAGAAGAAGGATTTCAATGAAAAACTGTTTTTT. Translating it yields CACQKKDFNEKLFF. V and J are TRBV30 and TRBJ1-4; D unresolved. The V end lost 6 bases, the J end lost 5 bases, and 16 bases lay between the germline ends. The CDR3 consists of 14 residues. Germline loops: CDR1 GTSNPN, CDR2 SVGIG (reference sequence).

The chain carries TRBV27 and TRBJ2-7, with unresolved D. The CDR3 length is 15 residues. Between the trimmed V and J ends, which lost 5 bases and 1 base, there was a span of 15 bases. Germline V gene lookup returns CDR1 MNHEY and CDR2 SMNVEV (reference sequence). Written as DNA, the CDR3 is TGTGCCAGCAGTCCACTTGAAAAGGGTTCCTACGAGCAGTACTTC. Translation: CASSPLEKGSYEQYF.

The chain uses TRBV14 and TRBJ1-4; TRBD1 might be the D (6 bases). The length of the CDR3 is 14 residues. Trimming cost V 4 bases and J 3 bases, with 9 bases left between them. The germline V gene has CDR1 SGHDN and CDR2 FVKESK. This CDR3 is CASSPRGSNEKLFF. The DNA for the CDR3 is TGTGCCAGCAGCCCCAGGGGCTCTAATGAAAAACTGTTTTTT.

This chain uses TRBV19 with TRBJ2-7; possible D gene TRBD1, 5 bases. CDR3 length: 14 amino acids. The germline V and J ends were trimmed by 4 bases and 1 base, with 11 bases remaining between them. CDR1 is LNHDA, CDR2 SQIVND, per germline (reference sequence). The CDR3 here is CASSNGQGSYEQYF. In DNA, the CDR3 is TGTGCCAGTAGTAACGGACAAGGTTCCTACGAGCAGTACTTC.

The chain has TRBV7-2 and TRBJ2-3, with unresolved D. V lost 1 base to trimming and J lost 2 bases, with 7 bases between them. Germline CDR1 SGHTA, CDR2 FQGNSA. The CDR3 runs 14 residues. CDR3 DNA: TGTGCCAGCAGCTTAGGTCGGGCCACAGATACGCAGTATTTT. It translates to CASSLGRATDTQYF.

This chain links TRBV6-5 with TRBJ1-2; D gene uncertain. CDR1 and CDR2 (germline): MNHEY, SVGAGI. Trimming stripped 6 bases from V and 4 bases from J, with 12 bases between. The CDR3 consists of 13 residues. The CDR3 here is CASRPINGYGYTF. The CDR3 coding sequence is TGTGCCAGCAGACCTATAAACGGCTATGGCTACACCTTC.

V and J are TRBV6-5 and TRBJ1-4, with D maybe TRBD1 (5 bases). The germline V and J ends were trimmed by 10 bases and 7 bases, with 16 bases remaining between them. Germline V CDR1 and CDR2: MNHEY, SVGAGI. The CDR3 sequence is 13 residues long. In nucleotides, the CDR3 is TGTGCCATCGGGCCGAGCGGGACTGAAAAACTGTTTTTT. Encoded protein: CAIGPSGTEKLFF.

This chain uses TRBV6-1 with TRBJ2-7; 11 bases align to TRBD1. CDR3 length: 17 amino acids. CDR1 is MNHNS and CDR2 is SASEGT in the germline V gene. After removal of 4 bases from V and 5 bases from J, the junction contained 13 bases not matched to a gene. The CDR3 loop is CASSAMGTGTGGDEQYF. In DNA, the CDR3 is TGTGCCAGCAGTGCAATGGGGACCGGGACAGGGGGGGACGAGCAGTACTTC.